Each of the 20 T cell receptor beta chains below was sequenced from the same sample in a study of blood T cell repertoires in COVID-19. Clones were sequenced by immunoSEQ multiplex PCR, and TCRdb holds only the in-frame ones, with some missing. The sample shows approximately 290,000 clones, about 89% of them seen only once. The sequenced sample was peripheral blood. The receptors come from a woman in her 30s with COVID-19, enrolled during active disease.

The chain recombines TRBV10-2 with TRBJ2-7; possible D gene TRBD2, 5 bases. Germline V gene data show CDR1 as WSHSY and CDR2 as SAAADI. This CDR3 has 15 residues. The V gene lost 7 bases and the J gene lost 2 bases, with 18 bases spanning the gap. The CDR3 here is CASTAFSAGTYEQYF. In DNA, the CDR3 is TGCGCCAGCACCGCATTCTCGGCGGGCACCTACGAGCAGTACTTC.

The V call is TRBV5-1, the J call TRBJ2-1; 13 bases fit TRBD2. Losses at the gene ends were 1 base for V and 5 bases for J; bases not matched to a gene: 3. Germline values: CDR1 SGHRS, CDR2 YFSETQ. CDR3 length: 16 amino acids. The CDR3 protein is CASSLKLAGGNNEQFF. CDR3 bases: TGCGCCAGCAGCTTGAAACTAGCGGGAGGGAACAATGAGCAGTTCTTC.

This chain connects TRBV6-1 to TRBJ2-5; tentative D call: TRBD1 (5 bases). This CDR3 spans 16 amino acids. The germline V gene encodes CDR1 MNHNS and CDR2 SASEGT. The V end lost 0 bases, the J end lost 3 bases, and 14 bases lay between the germline ends. CDR3 nucleotides: TGTGCCAGCAGTGAAGCAGGGGCCCTCTACAAAGAGACCCAGTACTTC. Protein product: CASSEAGALYKETQYF.

This clone was found once. The CDR3 region is CASGTTGNQFYEQYF. Here the CDR3 DNA reads TGCGCCAGCGGGACCACAGGGAATCAATTCTACGAGCAGTACTTC. The V gene is TRBV4-1, the J gene TRBJ2-7, with D possibly TRBD1 on 6 matching bases. The length of the CDR3 is 15 residues. Germline CDR1 and CDR2: MGHRA and YSYEKL. V was clipped by 8 bases and J by 3 bases, with 20 bases between them.

The chain has TRBV5-1 and TRBJ2-2, with 9 bases fitting TRBD1. V gave up 3 bases and J gave up 3 bases; unmatched junction bases: 3. This CDR3 has 15 amino acids. Germline V lookup: CDR1 SGHRS, CDR2 YFSETQ. The CDR3 region has the DNA TGCGCCAGCAGCTCGGACAGGGGTGACACCGGGGAGCTGTTTTTT. The encoded protein is CASSSDRGDTGELFF. Variable domain in full (rest from reference TRBV5-1 and TRBJ2-2): KAGVTQTPRYLIKTRGQQVTLSCSPISGHRSVSWYQQTPGQGLQFLFEYFSETQRNKGNFPGRFSGRQFSNSRSEMNVSTLELGDSALYLCASSSDRGDTGELFFGEGSRLTVL.

This clone has more than one count but fewer than ten. The chain combines TRBV7-3 with TRBJ2-1; TRBD2 agrees at 8 bases. CDR1 is SGHTA, CDR2 FQGTGA, per germline. This CDR3 spans 15 amino acids. The ends lost 2 bases at V and 6 bases at J; junction bases unmatched: 6. In DNA, the CDR3 is TGTGCCAGCAGCTTACAACCCCTAGCGGGCAATGAGCAGTTCTTC. Translation: CASSLQPLAGNEQFF.

This chain connects TRBV9 to TRBJ2-1; TRBD2 agrees at 7 bases. After removal of 4 bases from V and 1 base from J, the junction contained 8 bases not matched to a gene. Germline V gene data show CDR1 as SGDLS and CDR2 as YYNGEE. The CDR3 sequence is 16 residues long. CDR3 bases: TGTGCCAGCAGCCCCAGACTAGCCCGGTCCTACAATGAGCAGTTCTTC. It translates to CASSPRLARSYNEQFF.

The chain has TRBV5-4 and TRBJ2-1; possibly TRBD2 for D (5 bases). Germline V CDR1 and CDR2: SGHNT, YYREEE (reference sequence). Deletions cut 0 bases from V and 10 bases from J, with 14 bases between. The length of the CDR3 is 14 residues. In nucleotides, the CDR3 is TGTGCCAGCAGCTTGGCTGGGAGCCCGGAAGAGCAGTTCTTC. Protein sequence: CASSLAGSPEEQFF.

The chain carries TRBV24-1 and TRBJ2-7, with 9 bases lining up with TRBD1. The CDR3 has 12 residues. The V and J ends lost 5 bases and 9 bases, in that order; junction bases with no gene match: 4. CDR1 and CDR2 from the germline V gene are KGHDR and SFDVKD. The CDR3 region has the DNA TGTGCCACCAGTGGGACAGGGGTATGGCAGTACTTC. Its translation is CATSGTGVWQYF.

The J gene is TRBJ1-1, the V gene TRBV3-1 (or the pseudogene TRBV3-2), with D possibly matching TRBD1 (5 bases). Germline V CDR1 and CDR2: LGHDT, YNNKEL (reference sequence). Trimming stripped 0 bases from V and 7 bases from J, with 15 bases between. This CDR3 comprises 15 residues. The CDR3 coding sequence is TGTGCCAGCAGCCAAGATGGGGCAGGGCCACTTGAAGCTTTCTTT. It specifies CASSQDGAGPLEAFF.

Comment on this clone: Other DNA sequences in this sample translate to the same CDR3. The chain employs TRBV2 and TRBJ1-1; TRBD1 aligns across 10 bases. The germline V gene has CDR1 SNHLY and CDR2 FYNNEI. The J segment lost 5 bases and the V segment lost 6 bases, leaving 6 bases of the junction unmatched. The CDR3 totals 14 residues. CDR3 sequence: CASSADRGNTEAFF. The CDR3 DNA sequence: TGTGCCAGCAGCGCGGACAGGGGGAATACTGAAGCTTTCTTT.

The V call is TRBV11-1, the J call TRBJ2-1; D may be TRBD2 (7 bases). The ends were cut back, 0 bases at V and 9 bases at J, with 12 bases in the middle. Per germline, CDR1 SGHAT and CDR2 FQDESV (reference sequence). This CDR3 has 14 residues. The CDR3 nucleotides read TGTGCCAGCAGCTTAGCAAGGGGGGGGACTGAGCAGTTCTTC. As protein: CASSLARGGTEQFF.

CDR3 in amino acids: CASSPVSRSYNEQFF. In DNA form, the CDR3 reads TGTGCCAGCAGTCCGGTCTCCCGCTCCTACAATGAGCAGTTCTTC. The chain couples TRBV5-6 to TRBJ2-1; no reliable D call. V was cut by 5 bases and J by 0 bases, with 12 bases left in between. The CDR3 consists of 15 residues. CDR1 and CDR2 (germline): SGHDT, YYEEEE. Using reference TRBV5-6 and TRBJ2-1 for the parts outside the CDR3, the full variable domain is DAGVTQSPTHLIKTRGQQVTLRCSPKSGHDTVSWYQQALGQGPQFIFQYYEEEERQRGNFPDRFSGHQFPNYSSELNVNALLLGDSALYLCASSPVSRSYNEQFFGPGTRLTVL.

This sequence joins TRBV5-1 and TRBJ2-7, with D tentatively TRBD1 (6 bases). V shed 2 bases and J shed 2 bases, with 14 bases lying between them. CDR1 and CDR2 (germline): SGHRS, YFSETQ. The CDR3 is 15 residues long. This CDR3 reads CASSFARDIAYEQYF. As DNA, the CDR3 is TGCGCCAGCAGCTTTGCACGGGACATAGCCTACGAGCAGTACTTC. The full variable domain, completed using reference TRBV5-1 and TRBJ2-7, is KAGVTQTPRYLIKTRGQQVTLSCSPISGHRSVSWYQQTPGQGLQFLFEYFSETQRNKGNFPGRFSGRQFSNSRSEMNVSTLELGDSALYLCASSFARDIAYEQYFGPGTRLTVT.

The chain combines TRBV4-1 with TRBJ2-1; D is unclear. In germline, CDR1 is MGHRA, CDR2 YSYEKL. V lost 1 base, J lost 5 bases, and 9 bases lay in between. This CDR3 is built from 14 residues. CDR3 loop: CASSQVLGDNEQFF. DNA for the CDR3: TGCGCCAGCAGCCAAGTTCTAGGCGACAATGAGCAGTTCTTC.

The V gene is TRBV9, the J gene TRBJ1-2, with TRBD1 matching over 9 bases. The J segment lost 4 bases and the V segment lost 0 bases, leaving 4 bases of the junction unmatched. Per the germline V gene, CDR1 is SGDLS and CDR2 is YYNGEE. This CDR3 is 15 amino acids long. The CDR3 nucleotides read TGTGCCAGCAGCGTAGTGGGACAGGGATCCTATGGCTACACCTTC. This sequence encodes CASSVVGQGSYGYTF. The variable domain in full, with the rest retrieved from reference TRBV9 and TRBJ1-2, is DSGVTQTPKHLITATGQRVTLRCSPRSGDLSVYWYQQSLDQGLQFLIQYYNGEERAKGNILERFSAQQFPDLHSELNLSSLELGDSALYFCASSVVGQGSYGYTFGSGTRLTVV.

In its sample, this clone was seen once. The genes are TRBV12-5 and TRBJ2-3, with D tentatively TRBD1 (6 bases). There are 14 residues in the CDR3. V lost 6 bases and J 3 bases, leaving 13 bases between the germline ends. Per the germline V gene, CDR1 is LGHNT and CDR2 is FRNRAP. The CDR3 sequence: CASGLGAKTDTQYF. The CDR3 nucleotides are TGTGCTAGTGGCCTGGGGGCAAAAACAGATACGCAGTATTTT.

This clone was counted a single time. This sequence joins TRBV12-3 or TRBV12-4 and TRBJ2-7; the D gene is possibly TRBD1 (5 bases). With 8 bases removed from V and 3 bases from J, the gap between germline ends came to 14 bases. This CDR3 spans 13 amino acids. DNA for the CDR3: TGTGCCAGCTCTAGGGCAGGGAACTACGAGCAGTACTTC. This codes for CASSRAGNYEQYF.

V usage is TRBV24-1 and J usage is TRBJ2-5, with D possibly TRBD2 on 5 matching bases. Germline CDR1 KGHDR, CDR2 SFDVKD. V was shortened by 2 bases and J by 0 bases, with 12 bases between the two germline ends. The CDR3 runs to 16 residues. Written as DNA, the CDR3 is TGTGCCACCAGTGATTCGGGGAAGGGTTACCAAGAGACCCAGTACTTC. Amino acid sequence: CATSDSGKGYQETQYF.

This clone occurred a few times. The chain has TRBV6-1 and TRBJ1-2, with TRBD1 matching over 8 bases. CDR3 size: 14 residues. Germline V lookup: CDR1 MNHNS, CDR2 SASEGT. V trimming: 3 bases; J trimming: 4 bases; junction bases outside the gene matches: 4. This chain's CDR3 is CASSDPDRGYGYTF. The CDR3 bases are TGTGCCAGCAGTGATCCCGACAGGGGCTATGGCTACACCTTC.